These 7 T cell receptor beta chains originate from one sample sequenced in a study of cytomegalovirus exposure and HLA in healthy donors. PCR primers comprised 60 Vbeta and 13 Jbeta primers. Sequencing used immunoSEQ multiplex PCR; TCRdb keeps in-frame clones, though not all of them. The profile shows 30,000 to 40,000 clones, roughly 78% of them singletons. Specimen: PBMCs. The receptor set was obtained from a male donor in good health and CMV-seronegative.

The chain is built from TRBV19 and TRBJ1-2, with 7 bases lining up with TRBD1. The CDR3 is 13 residues long. V was clipped by 5 bases and J by 4 bases; unmatched bases: 4. Germline V gene sequence: CDR1 LNHDA, CDR2 SQIVND (reference sequence). DNA for the CDR3: TGTGCCAGTAGTCCCAGGGGGTCCTATGGCTACACCTTC. Protein sequence: CASSPRGSYGYTF.

The chain carries TRBV5-1 and TRBJ1-2; D is undetermined. Germline V CDR1 and CDR2: SGHRS, YFSETQ. CDR3 length: 17 amino acids. V lost 0 bases and J 3 bases, leaving 18 bases between the germline ends. CDR3 in DNA: TGCGCCAGCAGCTTGGCCTCCGACTCAAGCGGGTACTATGGCTACACCTTC. It translates to CASSLASDSSGYYGYTF.

J is TRBJ1-2 and V is TRBV6-5; 9 nucleotides match TRBD1. V dropped 2 bases and J dropped 2; count of bases not matched to a gene: 6. Germline-derived CDR1 and CDR2 are MNHEY and SVGAGI. There are 16 residues in the CDR3. DNA for the CDR3: TGTGCCAGCAGTTACCCTACCGGGACAGGGAACTATGGCTACACCTTC. Translating gives CASSYPTGTGNYGYTF.

This chain connects TRBV5-1 to TRBJ1-2, with D unclear. This CDR3 is 13 amino acids long. Trimming shortened V by 5 bases and J by 2 bases, and 10 bases separated the two germline ends. Germline V gene sequence: CDR1 SGHRS, CDR2 YFSETQ. The DNA for the CDR3 is TGCGCCAGCAGGAGGGAGGTCAACTATGGCTACACCTTC. This codes for CASRREVNYGYTF.

The V and J genes are TRBV27 and TRBJ2-7; possible D gene TRBD1, 6 bases. Deletions cut 5 bases from V and 5 bases from J, with 16 bases between. This CDR3 region has 14 residues. Germline V gene lookup returns CDR1 MNHEY and CDR2 SMNVEV (reference sequence). CDR3: CASSPGHEGHEQYF. In DNA form, the CDR3 reads TGTGCCAGCAGTCCGGGACACGAAGGGCACGAGCAGTACTTC.

V is TRBV4-2 and J is TRBJ1-2; the D gene is possibly TRBD1 (6 bases). Germline CDR1 LGHNA, CDR2 YNFKEQ. The CDR3 has 15 amino acids. Trimming took off 0 bases at V and 5 bases at J, with 13 bases between the two ends. CDR3 bases: TGTGCCAGCAGCCAAGATCGGGTGGGGGCTTATGGCTACACCTTC. Its protein is CASSQDRVGAYGYTF.

The V call is TRBV7-2, the J call TRBJ1-6; D call uncertain. Germline values: CDR1 SGHTA, CDR2 FQGNSA. V shed 5 bases and J shed 9 bases, with 14 bases lying between them. The CDR3 is 14 residues long. DNA of the CDR3: TGTGCCAGCAGCCCAACAAGTGGTGGTTCACCCCTCCACTTT. This codes for CASSPTSGGSPLHF.